This TCR beta chain comes out of a study of blood T cell repertoires in COVID-19. Looking at the study overall: Researchers got acute and convalescent COVID-19 samples from the United States, Italy and Spain.

With 6 bases clipped from V and 5 bases from J, the junction kept 5 bases outside the gene matches. CDR3 size: 15 residues. Germline CDR1 SNHLY, CDR2 FYNNEI. Original handling: Estimated nucleated cell counts came from reference gene primer amplification. TCRdb's table, derived via immunoSEQ multiplex PCR, lists solely in-frame clones and lacks some. V and J calls and clone size come straight from that table; D and trimming were deduced from the DNA. The sample lists around 150,000 clones, 80% occurring once. In this sample, this clone turned up many times. Participants had their cohort set by participant-reported clinical history. Recovered status applied to Cohort 3 donors who had two consecutive negative PCRs. It also applied to those with clearance or with symptom resolution.

The genes are TRBV2 and TRBJ2-1; 12 nucleotides align to TRBD1. The receptor's source is a woman aged 55-70 years who had recovered from COVID-19. Specimen: PBMCs or T cells enriched from blood (not recorded which). CDR3 DNA sequence: TGTGCCAGCAGGCAGGGACAGGGGGCCAACAATGAGCAGTTCTTC. As protein: CASRQGQGANNEQFF.